This T cell receptor beta chain appears in the sequencing data of a study of beta chain features in type 1 diabetes. The wider study: Researchers looked at roughly 110 million sorted cells across all samples. Study-level points and caveats: There was a possibility that cDNA sequencing over-represented cells with high TCR expression. In all four CD4+ subsets, TCRB CDR3 length was significantly, moderately reduced in type 1 diabetes.

In its sample, this clone was seen a few times. The antigen is not known. Expressed TCRB transcripts were sequenced because the entire RNA isolate underwent reverse transcription. The protocol was immunoSEQ multiplex PCR, while the TCRdb copy is restricted to in-frame clones and leaves out a portion. The profile shows roughly 150,000 clones, around 8% of them singletons. Germline CDR1 and CDR2: SGDLS and YYNGEE. The CDR3 runs to 14 residues. After removal of 3 bases from V and 6 bases from J, the junction contained 5 bases not matched to a gene. Each donor gave one heparinised blood draw averaging around 120 mL. Populations isolated by sorting all had purity greater than 95%.

This rearrangement joins TRBV9 to TRBJ2-1; TRBD2 aligns across 8 bases. What was sequenced was central memory CD4+ T cells from blood. The sequence was collected from a woman aged 18-30 years with type 1 diabetes. CDR3 bases: TGTGCCAGCAGCGAGAGGACTAGCTTCAATGAGCAGTTCTTC. Translated, it gives CASSERTSFNEQFF.